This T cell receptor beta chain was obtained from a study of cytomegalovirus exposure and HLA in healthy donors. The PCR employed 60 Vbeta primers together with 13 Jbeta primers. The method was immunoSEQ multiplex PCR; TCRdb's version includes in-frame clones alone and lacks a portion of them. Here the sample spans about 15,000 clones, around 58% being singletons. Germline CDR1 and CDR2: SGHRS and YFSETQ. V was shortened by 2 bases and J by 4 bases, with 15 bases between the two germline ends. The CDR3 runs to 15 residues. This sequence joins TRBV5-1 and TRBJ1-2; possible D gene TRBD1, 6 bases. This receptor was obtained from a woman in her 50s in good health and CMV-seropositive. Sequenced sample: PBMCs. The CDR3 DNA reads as TGCGCCAGCAGCTTACAGGGATCTACCCTCTATGGCTACACCTTC. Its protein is CASSLQGSTLYGYTF.